This paragraph covers one T cell receptor beta chain sequence. With around 500 ng total RNA as template and a constant-region primer, TCR beta cDNA was made. Generation of the TCR beta libraries relied on three nested multiplex PCR rounds using slightly modified ARM-PCR. Both of the initial two PCR rounds ran for nine to eleven cycles and employed TRBV1-TRBV30 forward primers alongside a C-beta reverse primer. TCRdb redid the calling of the multiplex PCR reads with MiXCR, one entry per CDR3 protein. The sample lists tens of thousands of distinct CDR3 sequences; 71% were seen once. The tissue used was unsorted bulk material of roughly 17-34 mg. RNA and DNA were co-extracted from it with the AllPrep DNA/RNA mini kit. There are 14 residues in the CDR3. Per germline, CDR1 MGHRA and CDR2 YSYEKL. V was pared by 2 bases and J by 6 bases, with 10 bases between. These data belong to a study of tumor-infiltrating lymphocytes in primary liver carcinoma. Study-level information: Subjects consisted of male and female patients aged 30 to 69 years.

This receptor was obtained from a man between 35 and 55 years old with primary liver carcinoma and hepatitis B virus infection. The sequencing input was liver tumor tissue from sampling region 4. Subset in this sample: tumor region T4, right-lateral pole. The chain uses TRBV4-1 and TRBJ2-2; D ambiguous. CDR3 sequence reads: CASSQFALSGELFF. The CDR3 coding sequence is TGCGCCAGCAGCCAATTTGCCCTCTCCGGGGAGCTGTTTTTT.